The entry below describes one T cell receptor beta chain. The data were taken from a study of blood T cell repertoires in COVID-19. Sequencing was performed with immunoSEQ multiplex PCR; in TCRdb, only in-frame clones are kept and a portion is missing. This sample has 60,000 or so clones, with 78% found just once. The receptor was isolated from a human donor in a cohort sampled during active COVID-19. The sequencing input was peripheral blood.

The CDR3 DNA reads TGCGCCAGCAGTCGGTGGAACGGAGGCAATCAGCCCCAGCATTTT. This sequence encodes CASSRWNGGNQPQHF. This chain links TRBV23-1 with TRBJ1-5; D not resolved. TRBV23-1 is marked as an open reading frame, function uncertain. The CDR3 contains 15 residues. The ends were cut back, 4 bases at V and 2 bases at J, with 12 bases in the middle.